Shown below are 24 T cell receptor beta chains from a single sample sequenced in a study of T cell changes during pregnancy in multiple sclerosis. Clones were read by immunoSEQ multiplex PCR, and TCRdb kept only the in-frame ones, dropping some. The repertoire holds some 64,000 clones, about nine tenths seen once, with around 2.3% in the top ten. The specimen comprised peripheral blood, sampled in the first trimester of pregnancy. Source of these receptors: a female donor with multiple sclerosis, enrolled in a pregnancy study.

The chain couples TRBV4-2 to TRBJ1-5; D is unresolved. Deletions cut 2 bases from V and 3 bases from J, with 8 bases between. Per the germline V gene, CDR1 is LGHNA and CDR2 is YNFKEQ. The length of the CDR3 is 14 residues. The DNA for the CDR3 is TGTGCCAGCAGCCAACACCAGTACAATCAGCCCCAGCATTTT. As protein: CASSQHQYNQPQHF.

This clone came up once. This chain links TRBV4-2 with TRBJ2-7; the D gene is possibly TRBD2 (6 bases). The CDR3 has 15 amino acids. V was pared by 0 bases and J by 1 base, with 10 bases between. The germline CDR1 and CDR2 sequences are LGHNA and YNFKEQ. The DNA of the CDR3 is TGTGCCAGCAGCCAAGACCGGGACTTATCCTACGAGCAGTACTTC. Amino acid sequence: CASSQDRDLSYEQYF.

The V and J genes are TRBV6-4 and TRBJ2-3; 11 nucleotides agree with TRBD2. Germline lookup yields CDR1 MRHNA and CDR2 SNTAGT. This CDR3 is 16 amino acids long. The ends lost 3 bases at V and 4 bases at J; junction bases unmatched: 6. The CDR3 coding sequence is TGTGCCAGCAGTGAGATCCCTAGCGGGAGGCCAGATACGCAGTATTTT. Protein product: CASSEIPSGRPDTQYF.

This clone was found once. The V call is TRBV11-3, the J call TRBJ2-7; the match to TRBD2 covers 13 bases. The CDR3 is made up of 20 amino acids. V dropped 2 bases and J dropped 6; count of bases not matched to a gene: 19. CDR1 and CDR2 from the germline V gene are SGHNT and YENEEA. CDR3 in DNA: TGTGCCAGCAGCTTACCCCCCAGGGGGGGACTAGCGGGATGGCCGTCCGAGCAGTACTTC. Protein sequence: CASSLPPRGGLAGWPSEQYF.

The chain has TRBV6-4 and TRBJ1-1, with D perhaps matching TRBD1 (5 bases). Germline values: CDR1 MRHNA, CDR2 SNTAGT. The CDR3 sequence is 12 residues long. Between the trimmed V and J ends, which lost 9 bases and 6 bases, there was a span of 14 bases. The CDR3 nucleotides read TGTGCCAGGAAAAAACAGGCCCCTGAAGCTTTCTTT. As protein: CARKKQAPEAFF.

The chain carries TRBV5-6 and TRBJ2-7; 8 nucleotides line up with TRBD1. This CDR3 has 15 amino acids. Trimming took 6 bases from V and 0 from J; bases not matched to a gene: 8. Germline V gene lookup returns CDR1 SGHDT and CDR2 YYEEEE. In DNA form, the CDR3 reads TGTGCCAGCAACGTGGCAGGGGGCGCCTCCTACGAGCAGTACTTC. Amino acid sequence: CASNVAGGASYEQYF.

The chain recombines TRBV25-1 with TRBJ2-4, with unresolved D. The CDR3 loop spans 18 amino acids. From germline, CDR1 is MGHDK and CDR2 SYGVNS. Trimming took 5 bases from V and 0 from J, leaving 20 bases between them. This chain's CDR3 is CASSQTWPPRLAKNIQYF. The CDR3 region has the DNA TGTGCCAGCAGTCAGACATGGCCGCCCCGTCTAGCCAAAAACATTCAGTACTTC.

The chain carries TRBV5-1 and TRBJ2-5; 9 bases agree with TRBD1. V shed 3 bases and J 1 base; nucleotides not matched to a gene: 13. The germline V gene encodes CDR1 SGHRS and CDR2 YFSETQ. The CDR3 has 18 amino acids. The CDR3 loop is CASSWPRMRQGVQETQYF. Written as DNA, the CDR3 is TGCGCCAGCAGCTGGCCAAGAATGAGACAGGGGGTCCAAGAGACCCAGTACTTC.

The chain is built from TRBV18 and TRBJ1-1, with D hard to call. From germline, CDR1 is KGHSH and CDR2 LQKENI. This CDR3 contains 13 residues. The V and J ends lost 3 bases and 6 bases respectively, with 11 bases between them. Written as DNA, the CDR3 is TGTGCCAGCTCACCTGATTTGAGTGCTGAAGCTTTCTTT. Its protein product is CASSPDLSAEAFF.

The chain employs TRBV11-1 and TRBJ2-3, with D perhaps matching TRBD2 (5 bases). V gave up 5 bases and J gave up 2 bases, with 14 bases separating them. Germline CDR1 reads SGHAT; CDR2 reads FQDESV (reference sequence). This CDR3 is 15 amino acids long. The CDR3 nucleotides read TGTGCCAGCAGCCCTCAACTAGGGAACACAGATACGCAGTATTTT. Amino acid sequence: CASSPQLGNTDTQYF.

The chain recombines TRBV10-3 with TRBJ2-1; TRBD2 matches 8 bases. Trimming took 10 bases from V and 8 from J; bases not matched to a gene: 4. Germline V gene data show CDR1 as ENHRY and CDR2 as SYGVKD. The CDR3 contains 11 residues. The DNA for the CDR3 is TGTGCCAGTGGACTAGCATATGAGCAGTTCTTC. This sequence encodes CASGLAYEQFF.

This clone has just one count. V usage is TRBV2 and J usage is TRBJ1-3; D is unclear. Deletions cut 2 bases from V and 0 bases from J, with 8 bases between. The CDR3 is made up of 15 amino acids. Germline V lookup: CDR1 SNHLY, CDR2 FYNNEI. For the CDR3, the DNA is TGTGCCAGCAGTGAATATCCTAGCTCTGGAAACACCATATATTTT. Encoded protein: CASSEYPSSGNTIYF. The variable domain in full, with the rest retrieved from reference TRBV2 and TRBJ1-3, is EPEVTQTPSHQVTQMGQEVILRCVPISNHLYFYWYRQILGQKVEFLVSFYNNEISEKSEIFDDQFSVERPDGSNFTLKIRSTKLEDSAMYFCASSEYPSSGNTIYFGEGSWLTVV.

The chain is built from TRBV11-2 and TRBJ2-7; TRBD2 matches 7 bases. Germline assignment: CDR1 SGHAT and CDR2 FQNNGV. With 3 bases clipped from V and 0 bases from J, the junction kept 8 bases outside the gene matches. The CDR3 contains 16 residues. The DNA of the CDR3 is TGTGCCAGCAGCTTGAGTCTGGGAGGGAGCTCCTACGAGCAGTACTTC. Its translation: CASSLSLGGSSYEQYF. The whole variable domain, filled in from reference TRBV11-2 and TRBJ2-7, reads EAGVAQSPRYKIIEKRQSVAFWCNPISGHATLYWYQQILGQGPKLLIQFQNNGVVDDSQLPKDRFSAERLKGVDSTLKIQPAKLEDSAVYLCASSLSLGGSSYEQYFGPGTRLTVT.

The rearrangement joins TRBV12-5 to TRBJ2-5; TRBD1 agrees at 7 bases. The V gene's germline CDR1 is LGHNT and CDR2 FRNRAP. This CDR3 is 16 amino acids long. J was trimmed by 2 bases and V by 1 base; bases with no gene match: 7. CDR3 coding DNA: TGTGCTAGTGGTTTGGCAGACGGGACAGTACAAGAGACCCAGTACTTC. Translated: CASGLADGTVQETQYF.

The chain is built from TRBV4-3 and TRBJ2-2; TRBD2 matches 8 bases. The CDR3 covers 16 residues. Losses at the gene ends were 4 bases for V and 4 bases for J; bases not matched to a gene: 8. CDR1 and CDR2 (germline): LGHNA, YSLEER. In DNA, the CDR3 is TGCGCCAGCAGCCCGGGAGCGGGAGTAGGCACCGGGGAGCTGTTTTTT. Its translation: CASSPGAGVGTGELFF.

This chain uses TRBV4-3 with TRBJ2-5, with D maybe TRBD2 (6 bases). Trimming shortened V by 3 bases and J by 1 base, and 12 bases separated the two germline ends. Germline loops: CDR1 LGHNA, CDR2 YSLEER. The CDR3 loop spans 15 amino acids. As DNA, the CDR3 is TGCGCCAGCAGCCAGAGTAGGGACTCCCAAGAGACCCAGTACTTC. Residues: CASSQSRDSQETQYF.

V gene TRBV5-4 combines with J gene TRBJ2-5, with unresolved D. The CDR3 consists of 13 residues. Trimming pared 0 bases from V and 1 base from J, leaving 4 bases between. Germline V CDR1 and CDR2: SGHNT, YYREEE (reference sequence). CDR3 residues: CASSLDSQETQYF. As DNA, the CDR3 is TGTGCCAGCAGCTTGGACAGCCAAGAGACCCAGTACTTC.

The rearrangement uses TRBV7-9 and TRBJ1-5; 9 bases map to TRBD1. Germline V gene data show CDR1 as SEHNR and CDR2 as FQNEAQ (reference sequence). The CDR3 length is 15 residues. With V trimmed by 5 bases and J by 7 bases, 9 bases remained unmatched. The CDR3 DNA is TGTGCCAGCAGCCCAGGGACAGGGAAGTGGCAGCCCCAGCATTTT. Its protein product is CASSPGTGKWQPQHF.

The genes are TRBV5-1 and TRBJ2-5; TRBD2 aligns across 7 bases. J was trimmed by 1 base and V by 2 bases; bases with no gene match: 2. CDR1 is SGHRS, CDR2 YFSETQ, per germline. The CDR3 consists of 14 residues. CDR3 sequence (DNA): TGCGCCAGCAGCTTTCAGCGGGGCCAAGAGACCCAGTACTTC. This sequence encodes CASSFQRGQETQYF.

This clone has a single count. The chain combines TRBV5-1 with TRBJ2-3; no firm D call. This CDR3 comprises 15 residues. The germline CDR1 and CDR2 sequences are SGHRS and YFSETQ. V lost 2 bases, J lost 0 bases, and 10 bases lay in between. The chain's CDR3 is CASSFRQTSTDTQYF. For the CDR3, the DNA is TGCGCCAGCAGCTTCAGGCAGACCAGCACAGATACGCAGTATTTT.

This clone was seen more than once but under ten times. This chain links TRBV28 with TRBJ1-2; D is uncertain. Germline-derived CDR1 and CDR2 are MDHEN and SYDVKM. This CDR3 contains 12 residues. The germline V and J ends were trimmed by 6 bases and 4 bases, with 9 bases remaining between them. Written as DNA, the CDR3 is TGTGCCAGCAGGACTTCAGTCTATGGCTACACCTTC. It specifies CASRTSVYGYTF.

The chain carries TRBV4-1 and TRBJ2-1, with D possibly TRBD2 on 5 matching bases. The CDR3 contains 14 residues. Germline V gives CDR1 MGHRA, CDR2 YSYEKL. V lost 5 bases to trimming and J lost 5 bases, with 13 bases between them. CDR3 nucleotide sequence: TGCGCCAGCAGCGACGGGGTATACAACAATGAGCAGTTCTTC. This gives the protein CASSDGVYNNEQFF.

This sequence joins TRBV6-1 and TRBJ1-1, with D unresolved. V was pared by 0 bases and J by 4 bases, with 9 bases between. The V gene's germline CDR1 is MNHNS and CDR2 SASEGT. The CDR3 runs to 14 residues. The CDR3 protein is CASSEARLSTEAFF. CDR3 in DNA: TGTGCCAGCAGTGAAGCACGGTTGAGCACTGAAGCTTTCTTT.

The chain recombines TRBV2 with TRBJ2-3; TRBD2 matches 8 bases. Trimming took 8 bases from V and 2 from J; bases not matched to a gene: 9. The CDR3 has 15 amino acids. Germline-derived CDR1 and CDR2 are SNHLY and FYNNEI. This CDR3 is CASDLAGLLTDTQYF. The CDR3 DNA sequence: TGTGCCAGCGATCTAGCGGGTCTTCTCACAGATACGCAGTATTTT.